This T cell receptor beta chain was sequenced during a study of blood T cell repertoires in COVID-19. Study as a whole: Sites in the United States, Italy and Spain provided acute and convalescent COVID-19 samples. PBMCs, B-cell-depleted T cells, or T cells provided the cDNA or gDNA that made up the material.

As processed by the authors: Amplification from reference gene primers served as the basis for estimated nucleated cell counts. Here immunoSEQ multiplex PCR was the method, and the copy in TCRdb shows in-frame clones only, minus some. V, J and clone size were drawn from that table, and D and trimming were deduced from the DNA. The sample lists about 170,000 clones, 80% to 85% occurring once. The CDR3 contains 13 residues. The V and J ends lost 5 bases and 4 bases respectively, with 12 bases between them. This TCR was sampled from a man aged 70-80 years with active or convalescent COVID-19. The V call is TRBV12-3 or TRBV12-4, the J call TRBJ2-7, with a possible D match to TRBD1 (6 bases). Material: peripheral blood. DNA for the CDR3: TGTGCCAGCAGTCGGACAGAGAAATACGAGCAGTACTTC. Its protein is CASSRTEKYEQYF.